This T cell receptor (beta chain) was sequenced in a study of blood T cell repertoires in COVID-19. Sequenced by immunoSEQ multiplex PCR; TCRdb stores in-frame clones only, minus some. This sample has around 25,000 clones, with about nine tenths found just once. The CDR3 is made up of 13 amino acids. Germline values: CDR1 LGHNA, CDR2 YSLEER. V dropped 0 bases and J dropped 6 bases, with 5 bases sitting between them. Sequences were obtained from peripheral blood. The TCR originated in a woman older than 75 with acute or convalescent COVID-19. V gene TRBV4-3 combines with J gene TRBJ2-2; D is perhaps TRBD1 (5 bases). CDR3 sequence reads: CASSQETAGELFF. CDR3 DNA: TGCGCCAGCAGCCAAGAGACAGCCGGGGAGCTGTTTTTT.